Presented here are 23 T cell receptor beta chains from one specimen sequenced in a study of CD8+CD57+ T cells in acquired aplastic anemia. Profiling of TCR beta VDJ combinations and CDR3 sequences used genomic DNA as template. MiXCR, applied by TCRdb to the reads, yields one record per CDR3 protein. Of fewer than 150,000 distinct CDR3 sequences detected, over 45% appear once; the ten largest clones hold 2% to 3%. Sequencing was performed on sorted CD4+, CD8+, or CD8+CD57+ T cells (not recorded which) from PBMCs. Source of these receptors: a human donor in good health, serving as a control.

As regards this clonotype: A single base separates this from a much larger clone, so it may be a read error. As DNA, the CDR3 is TGTGCCAGCAGGCTGATCAGGGGGGTGGACAATGAGCAGCTCTTC. Protein product: CASRLIRGVDNEQLF. This chain connects TRBV6-2 or TRBV6-3 to TRBJ2-1, with D possibly being TRBD1 (7 bases). Looked up from germline, CDR1 is MNHEY and CDR2 is SVGEGT. This CDR3 spans 15 amino acids.

This chain links TRBV19 with TRBJ1-1; D is ambiguous. This CDR3 is built from 10 residues. Germline V gives CDR1 LNHDA, CDR2 SQIVND (reference sequence). Trimming removed 7 bases at V and 7 bases at J, with 7 bases between. CDR3 DNA: TGTGCCAGTATGCGGGGTGAAGCTTTCTTT. Protein sequence: CASMRGEAFF.

In its sample, this clonotype was seen a few times. In this CDR3 the conserved last residue, phenylalanine or tryptophan, is missing, so a read error is likely. No DNA is shown, since the ends of the CDR3 on it are uncertain; the CDR3 is the one TCRdb lists. The rearrangement joins TRBV7-6 to TRBJ2-1. The CDR3 totals 8 residues, both ends included. The germline V gene encodes CDR1 SGHVS and CDR2 FNYEAQ. The CDR3 loop reads CASSLEDS.

This clonotype has at least ten counts. This rearrangement joins TRBV11-2 to TRBJ2-3, with D possibly TRBD1 on 6 matching bases. CDR3 length equals 16 residues. V lost 1 base to trimming and J lost 4 bases, with 15 bases between them. CDR1 SGHAT and CDR2 FQNNGV come from the germline V gene. CDR3 DNA: TGTGCCAGCAGCTTAGTTGGCAGGGGTATACCAGATACGCAGTATTTT. Amino acids: CASSLVGRGIPDTQYF.

This clonotype was recorded many times. The chain carries TRBV2 and TRBJ2-1; tentative D call: TRBD2 (5 bases). V lost 5 bases to trimming and J lost 12 bases, with 26 bases between them. In germline, CDR1 is SNHLY, CDR2 FYNNEI. This CDR3 comprises 16 residues. The CDR3, as DNA: TGTGCCAGCAGTCAACAAAGAGGGTTAGGGTTCCTTGGGCAGTTCTTC. This gives the protein CASSQQRGLGFLGQFF.

This clonotype turned up a few times. The genes are TRBV15 and TRBJ1-5; the D is unclear. V gave up 1 base and J gave up 6 bases, with 7 bases separating them. Germline V gene sequence: CDR1 LNHNV, CDR2 YYDKDF (reference sequence). This CDR3 is 13 amino acids long. CDR3 sequence reads: CATSRAGGQPQHF. DNA of the CDR3: TGTGCCACCAGCAGAGCTGGAGGTCAGCCCCAGCATTTT.

This chain connects TRBV20-1 to TRBJ2-1; 7 nucleotides align to TRBD2. Germline CDR1 is DFQATT and CDR2 is SNEGSKA (reference sequence). This CDR3 is 15 amino acids long. The V gene end was trimmed by 4 bases and the J gene end by 0 bases; junction bases not matched to a gene: 6. The CDR3 here is CSATTSALSYNEQFF. The CDR3, as DNA: TGCAGTGCTACAACTAGCGCCCTCTCCTACAATGAGCAGTTCTTC.

This clonotype was observed once. Germline is not matched at one junction end, which may reflect a read error. The chain couples TRBV10-3 to TRBJ2-5; TRBD1 might be the D (6 bases). The CDR3 runs to 14 residues. CDR1 and CDR2 from the germline V gene are ENHRY and SYGVKD. The CDR3 region is CAINPEDSQETQYF. Here the CDR3 DNA reads TGTGCTATCAACCCGGAGGACAGCCAAGAGACTCAGTACTTC.

On this clonotype: Relative to the germline gene, one junction end is altered; a read error may explain this. The CDR3 nucleotides are TGTACCAGCAAGACACAGGATTATCAGCCCCAGCATTTT. It specifies CTSKTQDYQPQHF. This chain links TRBV2 with TRBJ1-5; D is possibly TRBD1 (5 bases). The CDR3 has 13 amino acids. The germline gives CDR1 SNHLY, CDR2 FYNNEI.

The gene calls are TRBV7-2 and TRBJ1-4; no clear D. CDR1 and CDR2 (germline): SGHTA, FQGNSA. There are 13 residues in the CDR3. V lost 1 base and J 8 bases, leaving 8 bases between the germline ends. The CDR3 loop is CASSLGTLEKLFF. CDR3 in DNA: TGTGCCAGCAGCTTAGGCACACTGGAAAAACTGTTTTTT.

This clonotype showed up many times. The V call is TRBV4-1, the J call TRBJ1-4; D gene uncertain. V lost 1 base, J lost 0 bases, and 3 bases lay in between. This CDR3 contains 14 residues. CDR1 and CDR2 (germline): MGHRA, YSYEKL. In DNA form, the CDR3 reads TGCGCCAGCAGCCAAGCCGCAACTAATGAAAAACTGTTTTTT. Amino acids: CASSQAATNEKLFF.

Ten or more counts support this clonotype. The chain links TRBV9 to TRBJ1-3; D is uncertain. Germline CDR1 SGDLS, CDR2 YYNGEE. Trimming shortened V by 0 bases and J by 4 bases, and 17 bases separated the two germline ends. There are 17 residues in the CDR3. The CDR3 here is CASSVVPGGKSGNTIYF. For the CDR3, the DNA is TGTGCCAGCAGCGTAGTACCGGGAGGTAAATCCGGAAACACCATATATTTT.

V is TRBV10-3 and J is TRBJ2-3; TRBD2 matches at 12 bases. This CDR3 region has 15 residues. Germline V gives CDR1 ENHRY, CDR2 SYGVKD. Unmatched junction bases numbered 10, after V lost 10 bases and J lost 5 bases. CDR3 nucleotide sequence: TGTGCCAGCATGATGGCTAGCGGGGGGGAAGATACGCAGTATTTT. Translating it yields CASMMASGGEDTQYF.

The chain joins TRBV7-3 to TRBJ1-4; D remains ambiguous. The CDR3 runs to 13 residues. Germline V gene sequence: CDR1 SGHTA, CDR2 FQGTGA. Between the trimmed V and J ends, which lost 5 bases and 8 bases, there was a span of 12 bases. DNA of the CDR3: TGTGCCAGCAGCCCAACCCGGGAGGAAAAACTGTTTTTT. Encoded protein: CASSPTREEKLFF.

This clonotype was detected ten times or more. The chain has TRBV5-1 and TRBJ1-2; D unresolved. V gave up 3 bases and J gave up 9 bases, with 9 bases separating them. The CDR3 length is 11 residues. The V gene's germline CDR1 is SGHRS and CDR2 YFSETQ. CDR3 sequence (DNA): TGCGCCAGCAGCTCGTTATTCAGCTACACCTTC. Its translation: CASSSLFSYTF.

In the case of this clonotype: A much bigger clone sits one base away, suggesting this may be a read error. The chain links TRBV20-1 to TRBJ1-2; possible D gene TRBD1, 5 bases. This CDR3 is 15 amino acids long. Per germline, CDR1 DFQATT and CDR2 SNEGSKA (reference sequence). The CDR3 is CGATLPRGGNYGYTF. The CDR3 DNA is TGCGGTGCTACTTTGCCACGGGGCGGGAACTATGGCTACACCTTC.

This clonotype was found many times. This chain links TRBV4-3 with TRBJ2-1; TRBD2 matches 9 bases. The germline V gene encodes CDR1 LGHNA and CDR2 YSLEER. This CDR3 is 14 amino acids long. V shed 4 bases, J shed 12 bases, and the junction held 10 bases outside the gene matches. DNA for the CDR3: TGCGCCAGCAGCCCAGCGGGGGGACAGACAACGCAGTTCTTC. It yields the protein CASSPAGGQTTQFF.

This clonotype was counted ten times or more. This sequence joins TRBV18 and TRBJ1-3; the D is unclear. The CDR3 is made up of 12 amino acids. Between the trimmed V and J ends, which lost 3 bases and 4 bases, there was a span of 4 bases. Germline-derived CDR1 and CDR2 are KGHSH and LQKENI. The CDR3 loop reads CASSPEGNTIYF. For the CDR3, the DNA is TGTGCCAGCTCACCTGAGGGAAACACCATATATTTT.

The gene calls are TRBV19 and TRBJ2-2; D is unresolved. Looked up from germline, CDR1 is LNHDA and CDR2 is SQIVND (reference sequence). The CDR3 has 14 residues. The V end lost 2 bases, the J end lost 4 bases, and 8 bases lay between the germline ends. In nucleotides, the CDR3 is TGTGCCAGTAGTATATCGGTTCGCACCGGGGAGCTGTTTTTT. Its protein product is CASSISVRTGELFF. Using reference TRBV19 and TRBJ2-2 for the parts outside the CDR3, the full variable domain is DGGITQSPKYLFRKEGQNVTLSCEQNLNHDAMYWYRQDPGQGLRLIYYSQIVNDFQKGDIAEGYSVSREKKESFPLTVTSAQKNPTAFYLCASSISVRTGELFFGEGSRLTVL.

As regards this clonotype: An end of the junction does not agree with germline; a read error may underlie this. The chain has TRBV24-1 and TRBJ1-4; D may be TRBD1 (6 bases). This CDR3 contains 15 residues. The germline CDR1 and CDR2 sequences are KGHDR and SFDVKD. CDR3 loop: CATSEQTGSYEKLLF. In DNA, the CDR3 is TGTGCCACCAGTGAACAGACAGGATCGTACGAAAAACTGCTTTTT.

V usage is TRBV4-2 and J usage is TRBJ2-1; 10 bases are a match to TRBD1. The germline V gene encodes CDR1 LGHNA and CDR2 YNFKEQ. The CDR3 spans 18 residues. After removal of 2 bases from V and 6 bases from J, the junction contained 13 bases not matched to a gene. The CDR3 spells CASSQLGGSGTGVNEQFF. DNA for the CDR3: TGTGCCAGCAGCCAACTGGGGGGGTCCGGGACAGGGGTCAATGAGCAGTTCTTC.

This clonotype was observed at least ten times. The CDR3 DNA reads as TGTGCCAGCAGCTTAGGGACTAAGGGTGAAGCTTTCTTT. Residues: CASSLGTKGEAFF. This sequence joins TRBV7-2 and TRBJ1-1; D unclear. V was pared by 1 base and J by 7 bases, with 10 bases between. The CDR3 sequence is 13 residues long. Per germline, CDR1 SGHTA and CDR2 FQGNSA.

This clonotype was seen repeatedly, ten times or more. The V and J genes are TRBV20-1 and TRBJ2-3; D not certain. The CDR3 loop spans 11 amino acids. V shed 2 bases and J shed 5 bases, with 5 bases lying between them. In germline, CDR1 is DFQATT, CDR2 SNEGSKA (reference sequence). The CDR3 sequence is CSARRLDTQYF. In nucleotides, the CDR3 is TGCAGTGCTAGACGCCTAGATACGCAGTATTTT.